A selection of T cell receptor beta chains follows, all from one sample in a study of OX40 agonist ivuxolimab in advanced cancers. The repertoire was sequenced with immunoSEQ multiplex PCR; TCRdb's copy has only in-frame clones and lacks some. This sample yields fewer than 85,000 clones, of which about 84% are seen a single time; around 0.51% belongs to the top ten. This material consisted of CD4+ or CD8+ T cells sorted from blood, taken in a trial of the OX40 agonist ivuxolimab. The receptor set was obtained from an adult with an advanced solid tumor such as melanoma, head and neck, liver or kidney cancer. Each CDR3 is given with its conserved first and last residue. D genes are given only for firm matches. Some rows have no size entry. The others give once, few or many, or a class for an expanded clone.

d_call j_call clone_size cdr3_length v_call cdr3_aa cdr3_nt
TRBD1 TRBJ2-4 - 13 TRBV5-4 CASSSTRDRVEYF TGTGCCAGCAGCTCCACTAGGGACAGGGTAGAGTACTTC
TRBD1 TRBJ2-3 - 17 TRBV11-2 CASSLDIGDREFNTQYF TGTGCCAGCAGCTTAGATATAGGGGACAGGGAGTTCAATACGCAGTATTTT
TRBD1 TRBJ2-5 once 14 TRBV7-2 CASTPGTAQETQYF TGTGCCAGCACCCCCGGGACAGCCCAAGAGACCCAGTACTTC
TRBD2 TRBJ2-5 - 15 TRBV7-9 CASSLDLAEAETQYF TGTGCCAGCAGCTTAGATCTAGCGGAGGCGGAGACCCAGTACTTC
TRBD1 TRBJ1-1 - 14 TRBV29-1 CSVERQGMNTEAFF TGCAGCGTTGAAAGACAGGGGATGAACACTGAAGCTTTCTTT
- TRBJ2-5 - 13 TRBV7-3 CASSLTIEETQYF TGTGCCAGCAGCTTAACGATCGAAGAGACCCAGTACTTC
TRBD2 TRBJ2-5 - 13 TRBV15 CATSFELAGTQYF TGTGCCACCAGCTTTGAACTAGCGGGGACCCAGTACTTC
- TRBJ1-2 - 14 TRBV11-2 CASSLVQASGGYTF TGTGCCAGCAGCTTAGTTCAGGCCTCGGGGGGCTACACCTTC
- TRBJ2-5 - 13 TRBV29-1 CSVEVGAQETQYF TGCAGCGTTGAAGTCGGGGCTCAAGAGACCCAGTACTTC
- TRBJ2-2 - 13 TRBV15 CATSRQNTGELFF TGTGCCACCAGCAGGCAGAACACCGGGGAGCTGTTTTTT
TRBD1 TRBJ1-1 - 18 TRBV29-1 CSVEAPTGRGLTNTEAFF TGCAGCGTTGAAGCCCCGACGGGGAGGGGGCTAACGAACACTGAAGCTTTCTTT
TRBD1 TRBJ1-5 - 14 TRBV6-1 CASSADRGNQPQHF TGTGCCAGCAGTGCAGACAGGGGCAATCAGCCCCAGCATTTT
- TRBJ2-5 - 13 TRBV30 CAWSRGTSKTQYF TGTGCCTGGAGTAGGGGTACCTCGAAGACCCAGTACTTC
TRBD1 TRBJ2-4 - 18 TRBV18 CASSDRGAVVRAKNIQYF TGTGCCAGCTCTGACAGGGGAGCAGTCGTACGTGCCAAAAACATTCAGTACTTC
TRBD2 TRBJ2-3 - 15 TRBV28 CASSLGGGTTDTQYF TGTGCCAGCAGTTTAGGGGGGGGTACCACAGATACGCAGTATTTT
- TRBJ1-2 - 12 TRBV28 CASRSSGPGYTF TGTGCCAGCAGGTCGAGTGGACCTGGCTACACCTTC
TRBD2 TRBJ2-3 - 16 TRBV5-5 CASRPGLAGNTDTQYF TGTGCCAGCAGGCCGGGACTAGCGGGGAACACAGATACGCAGTATTTT
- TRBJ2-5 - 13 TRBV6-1 CASSEEGSQSQYF TGTGCCAGCAGTGAAGAGGGGAGTCAGTCCCAGTACTTC
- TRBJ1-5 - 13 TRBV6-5 CASSQRENQPQHF TGTGCCAGCAGTCAGAGGGAGAATCAGCCCCAGCATTTT
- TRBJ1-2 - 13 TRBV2 CASSVAGNYGYTF TGTGCCAGCAGTGTGGCAGGGAACTATGGCTACACCTTC
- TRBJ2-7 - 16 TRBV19 CASTKGYRTSSYEQYF TGTGCCAGTACCAAGGGGTACAGGACGAGCTCCTACGAGCAGTACTTC
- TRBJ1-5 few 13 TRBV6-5 CASRMTADQPQHF TGTGCCAGCAGAATGACGGCGGATCAGCCCCAGCATTTT
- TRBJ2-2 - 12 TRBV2 CASSRSGGELFF TGTGCCAGCAGCCGCTCGGGCGGGGAGCTGTTTTTT
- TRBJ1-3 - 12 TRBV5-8 CATQQGRNTIYF TGTGCCACCCAGCAGGGGAGAAACACCATATATTTT
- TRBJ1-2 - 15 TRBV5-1 CASSAGLGANYGYTF TGCGCCAGCAGCGCCGGACTGGGAGCTAACTATGGCTACACCTTC
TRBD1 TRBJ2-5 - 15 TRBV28 CASSVQGAFQETQYF TGTGCCAGCAGTGTCCAGGGGGCTTTCCAAGAGACCCAGTACTTC
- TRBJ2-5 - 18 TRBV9 CASSPSWRGGGFQETQYF TGTGCCAGCAGCCCTAGCTGGAGGGGGGGCGGTTTTCAAGAGACCCAGTACTTC
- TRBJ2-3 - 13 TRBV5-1 CASSLGGTDTQYF TGCGCCAGCAGCTTGGGAGGGACAGATACGCAGTATTTT
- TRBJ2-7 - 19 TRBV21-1 CASSKSPGRGCGRTHEQYF TGTGCCAGCAGCAAATCGCCCGGGCGTGGTTGCGGGAGGACCCACGAGCAGTACTTC
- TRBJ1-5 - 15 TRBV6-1 CASSGSAYSNQPQHF TGTGCCAGCAGTGGCAGCGCCTATAGCAATCAGCCCCAGCATTTT
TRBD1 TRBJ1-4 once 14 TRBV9 CASSDDREHEKLFF TGTGCCAGCAGCGACGACAGGGAGCATGAAAAACTGTTTTTT
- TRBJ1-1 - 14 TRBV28 CASSLLRPNTEAFF TGTGCCAGCAGTTTACTAAGACCGAACACTGAAGCTTTCTTT
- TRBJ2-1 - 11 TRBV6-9 CAVGTDNEQFF TGTGCCGTAGGGACCGACAATGAGCAGTTCTTC
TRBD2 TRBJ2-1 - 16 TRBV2 CASSRTSSSSYNEQFF TGTGCCAGCAGCCGGACTAGCTCGAGCTCCTACAATGAGCAGTTCTTC
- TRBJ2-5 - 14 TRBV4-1 CASSQGSGQETQYF TGCGCCAGCAGCCAAGGTTCAGGGCAAGAGACCCAGTACTTC
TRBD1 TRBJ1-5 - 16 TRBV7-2 CASSLGITGGGGTQHF TGTGCCAGCAGCTTAGGGATCACAGGGGGCGGAGGGACCCAGCATTTT
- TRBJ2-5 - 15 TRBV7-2 CASSLVAFGQETQYF TGTGCCAGCAGCTTAGTAGCGTTTGGACAAGAGACCCAGTACTTC
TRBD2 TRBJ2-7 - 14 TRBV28 CASSLPGTRNEQYF TGTGCCAGCAGTTTACCCGGGACTAGAAACGAGCAGTACTTC
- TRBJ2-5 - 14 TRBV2 CASSVGGGGETQYF TGTGCCAGCAGTGTGGGGGGCGGCGGGGAGACCCAGTACTTC
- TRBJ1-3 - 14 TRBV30 CAWSPQGTGNTIYF TGTGCCTGGAGTCCACAGGGAACTGGAAACACCATATATTTT
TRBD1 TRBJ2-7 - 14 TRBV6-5 CASSKTGVLYEQYF TGTGCCAGCAGCAAGACAGGGGTTCTTTACGAGCAGTACTTC